This T cell receptor beta chain was obtained from a study of blood T cell repertoires in COVID-19. Study background: Sites in the United States, Italy and Spain provided acute and convalescent COVID-19 samples. Sample material is recorded as cDNA or gDNA derived from T cells, B-cell-depleted T cells, or PBMCs.

This CDR3 is built from 14 residues. Germline CDR1 reads MNHEY; CDR2 reads SVGAGI. V was cut by 0 bases and J by 8 bases, with 11 bases left in between. The authors' processing: Estimated nucleated cell counts came from reference gene primer amplification. Produced via immunoSEQ multiplex PCR; TCRdb's table is partial and in-frame only. The V and J calls and clone size were taken over from that table, and D and trimming were inferred from the DNA. The data hold about 110,000 clones, with approximately 84% observed a single time. This clone was seen once. The rearrangement joins TRBV6-5 to TRBJ2-1; D gene uncertain. This receptor was obtained from a human donor in a cohort sampled during active COVID-19. The sequenced material came from peripheral blood. CDR3 protein: CASSYSARKYEQFF. The CDR3 coding sequence is TGTGCCAGCAGTTACTCGGCTAGAAAATATGAGCAGTTCTTC.